A single T cell receptor (beta chain) is shown here with its context. There is no known antigen for this receptor. It has no much larger one-base neighbor in the sample; base qualities were not kept. This record comes from a study of blood T cells in healthy people across ages (dated by TCRdb to between 2014 and 2017). The study in broad terms: In model experiments, template switching captured about one uniquely barcoded TCR beta cDNA molecule for every two T cells. Using deep sequencing normalized with unique cDNA molecular identifiers, the study measured how TCR beta repertoire diversity changes with age. The donors were split into four age groups: young (average around 16 years), middle-aged (over 35), aged (roughly 68) and long-lived (over 80). To avoid experimental bias, donors of different ages were spread randomly across the sequencing lanes. The study analyzed two additional independent replicas of 1 million unique cDNA reads from the same blood draw for two donors, one aged 18 to 29 and one aged 80 or older.

For CDR1 and CDR2, the germline V gene (reference sequence) lists DFQATT and SNEGSKA. Taken from cysteine to phenylalanine, the CDR3 has 17 residues. Only the CDR3 region is kept as DNA, spanning 51 bases read in frame from base 1. The donors were under 40 Caucasian individuals from Russia, aged roughly 6 to 100 years, who were systemically healthy. Each donor gave ten milliliters of peripheral blood, collected into EDTA-treated Vacutainer tubes. Ficoll-Paque density-gradient centrifugation was used to isolate PBMCs, with at least 6.5 million per sample. Trizol reagent was used to extract total RNA from the PBMCs, yielding at least 5.5 micrograms per sample. Naive CD45RAhigh/CD27high T cell percentages were measured by flow cytometry on a PBMC aliquot from every donor. The paper as a whole reports these results and caveats: Compared with the aged group, more naive CD4+ T cells, fewer expanded clones and increased TCR diversity were shown by the long-lived group, suggesting age selection. Observed TCR beta diversity per million T cells fell roughly linearly with age, and a significant reduction was already apparent by age approximately 41. There was a strong correlation between observed TCR beta diversity and the percentage of naive T cells measured by flow cytometry. The CMV infection status of donors was not known, potentially confounding age-related changes in expanded clonotypes. Because profiling used bulk unsorted PBMCs, naive and antigen-experienced compartments could not be compared conclusively. Estimates of total diversity based on one million sequenced T cells were considered lower bounds and underestimates.

The library came from 5' RACE. The run used an Illumina HiSeq 2500. A second roughly 7 to 11 cycle PCR used a sample-barcoded 5' primer and a J-beta primer mix. A unique molecular identifier was introduced onto each TCR beta cDNA molecule by a template-switch 5' adaptor carrying 12 random nucleotides. Each sample yielded at least 2.5 million CDR3-containing paired-end reads. First-strand cDNA was synthesized from all RNA with the Mint cDNA synthesis kit, primed by a TRBC-specific oligonucleotide. Following uracil-DNA glycosylase treatment, all cDNA underwent a first 18-cycle PCR with the universal primers M1SS and BC2_uni_R. The paper's data handling went like this. Each sample was normalized by randomly selecting 1 million high-quality reads, each carrying a distinct molecular identifier. Instead of being binned into consensus sequences, reads with shared molecular identifiers were discarded. MiTCR, with a Q25 quality threshold and the strictest error-elimination algorithm, was used for CDR3 identification, clonotype clustering and error correction. A nonparametric unseen species model with Euler transformation was used to estimate a lower bound on total TCR beta diversity. TCRdb reprocessing: public reads trimmed at Q25 with fastp, clones called with MiXCR, in-frame beta chains kept. Under each unique CDR3 protein, matching rows form one entry showing the most common genes and DNA. Here the V and J calls rest on TCRdb's processing, not on the authors' analysis. This sample is represented by hundreds of thousands of distinct CDR3 sequences; 20% to 25% of them were singletons. The top ten clones comprise roughly 3.9% of the sample.

The sequencing input was blood. The rearrangement joined TRBV20-1 to TRBJ2-5; 11 central bases correspond to TRBD2. The closer fit of TRBJ2-1 to the DNA end suggests the J call may be wrong. This sequence was found in an older man in good health. CDR3 protein: CSARGSTSGKHYNEQFF. The base sequence is TGCAGTGCTAGAGGGTCGACTAGCGGGAAGCATTACAATGAGCAGTTCTTC.